Included here is one T cell receptor (beta chain) sequence, with context. Per the original methods: Amplification of reference gene primers provided the estimated nucleated cell counts. Sequencing used immunoSEQ multiplex PCR; TCRdb keeps in-frame clones, though not all of them. The DNA was the basis for D and trimming; V, J and clone size are from that table. The sample lists tens of thousands of clones, approximately 86% seen once, with 1.2% in the top ten. The data belong to a study of blood T cell repertoires in COVID-19. Looking at the study overall: Samples representing acute and convalescent COVID-19 were sourced from the United States, Italy and Spain.

Germline V lookup: CDR1 SQVTM, CDR2 ANQGSEA. The CDR3 runs to 14 residues. Trimming shortened V by 7 bases and J by 7 bases, and 20 bases separated the two germline ends. The rearrangement uses TRBV29-1 and TRBJ2-1; D remains ambiguous. Sequencing was done on a sample of peripheral blood. The clonotype was recovered from a man aged 35 to 55 with acute or convalescent COVID-19. CDR3 amino acids: CSALKTTILNEQFF. CDR3 DNA: TGCAGCGCCCTAAAGACCACTATTTTAAATGAGCAGTTCTTC.